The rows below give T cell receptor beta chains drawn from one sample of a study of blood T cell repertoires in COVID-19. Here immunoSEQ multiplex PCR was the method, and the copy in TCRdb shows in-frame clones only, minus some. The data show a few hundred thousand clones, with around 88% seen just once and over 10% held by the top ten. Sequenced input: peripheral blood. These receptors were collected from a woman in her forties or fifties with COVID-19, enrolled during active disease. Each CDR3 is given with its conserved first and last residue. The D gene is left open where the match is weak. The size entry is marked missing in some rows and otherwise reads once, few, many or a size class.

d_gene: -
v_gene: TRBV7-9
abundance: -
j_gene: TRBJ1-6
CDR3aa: CASSSLGSSYNSPLHF

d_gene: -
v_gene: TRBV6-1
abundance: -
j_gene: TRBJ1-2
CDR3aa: CASSEASLYGYTF

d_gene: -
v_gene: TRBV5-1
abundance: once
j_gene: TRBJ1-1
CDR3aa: CASSYSSGSNTEAFF

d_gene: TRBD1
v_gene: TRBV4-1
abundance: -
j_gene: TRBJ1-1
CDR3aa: CASSQSAQGATEAFF

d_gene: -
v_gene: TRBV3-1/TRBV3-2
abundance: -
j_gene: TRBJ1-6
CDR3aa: CASSPPAGAVHF

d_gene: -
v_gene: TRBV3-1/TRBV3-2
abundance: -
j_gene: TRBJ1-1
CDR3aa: CASSQDEGVFTEAFF

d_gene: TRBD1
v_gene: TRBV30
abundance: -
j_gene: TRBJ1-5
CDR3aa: CAWSRQGAVGWDQPQHF

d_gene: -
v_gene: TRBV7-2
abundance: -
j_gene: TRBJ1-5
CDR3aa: CASSEGGGVSNQPQHF

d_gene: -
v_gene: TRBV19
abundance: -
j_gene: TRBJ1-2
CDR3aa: CASNRRGSYGYTF

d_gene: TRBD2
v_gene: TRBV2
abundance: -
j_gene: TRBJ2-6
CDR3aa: CASSIQTSGDLSGANVLTF

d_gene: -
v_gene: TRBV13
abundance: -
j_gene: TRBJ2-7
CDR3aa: CASSPPTGSEQYF

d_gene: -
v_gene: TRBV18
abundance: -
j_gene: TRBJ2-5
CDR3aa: CASSLGGIQETQYF

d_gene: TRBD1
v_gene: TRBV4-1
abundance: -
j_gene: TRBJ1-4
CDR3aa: CASSQTTRTGLIATNEKLFF

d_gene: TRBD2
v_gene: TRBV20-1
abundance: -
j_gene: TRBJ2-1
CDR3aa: CSARAGGEQFF

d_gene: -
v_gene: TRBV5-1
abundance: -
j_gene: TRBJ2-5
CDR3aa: CASSLYAGTSETQYF

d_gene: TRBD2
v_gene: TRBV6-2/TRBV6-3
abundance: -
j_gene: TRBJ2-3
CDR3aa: CASSQTSGVLGTDTQYF

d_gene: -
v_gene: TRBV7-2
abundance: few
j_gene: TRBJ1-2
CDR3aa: CASSLRAGATNYGYTF